Shown below are 4 T cell receptor beta chains from a single sample sequenced in a study of cytomegalovirus exposure and HLA in healthy donors. The PCR had 60 Vbeta and 13 Jbeta primers. Data came from immunoSEQ multiplex PCR; TCRdb stores just in-frame clones and leaves some out. This sample has roughly 150,000 clones, with roughly 80% found just once. Sequencing was done on a sample of PBMCs. These receptors were taken from a male donor in good health and CMV-seronegative.

The chain has TRBV5-1 and TRBJ2-5, with 7 bases identical to TRBD1. Germline V CDR1 and CDR2: SGHRS, YFSETQ. Germline trimming cut 3 bases from V and 2 bases from J; bases unmatched to any gene: 10. This CDR3 contains 16 residues. The CDR3 is CASSSGQVGGQETQYF. The CDR3 nucleotides read TGCGCCAGCAGCTCTGGACAGGTGGGCGGGCAAGAGACCCAGTACTTC.

This chain uses TRBV4-1 with TRBJ2-5; a weak D match, TRBD1 (5 bases). Germline V gene lookup returns CDR1 MGHRA and CDR2 YSYEKL. CDR3 length equals 14 residues. Between the trimmed V and J ends, which lost 3 bases and 1 base, there was a span of 9 bases. The CDR3: CASSQTVTQETQYF. As DNA, the CDR3 is TGCGCCAGCAGCCAGACAGTGACCCAAGAGACCCAGTACTTC.

The rearrangement joins TRBV27 to TRBJ2-7, with 8 positions matching TRBD1. Trimming at V came to 5 bases and at J to 6 bases, leaving 12 bases not matched to a gene. The CDR3 is 15 amino acids. The germline CDR1 and CDR2 sequences are MNHEY and SMNVEV (reference sequence). CDR3 in DNA: TGTGCCAGCAGTCCCCGGACAGGGTTGATGGTCGAGCAGTACTTC. Translating it yields CASSPRTGLMVEQYF.

This clone was recorded once. The chain links TRBV9 to TRBJ1-2; D not resolved. This CDR3 is built from 16 residues. Germline CDR1 is SGDLS and CDR2 is YYNGEE. Deletions cut 4 bases from V and 2 bases from J, with 18 bases between. This chain's CDR3 is CASSPQTLGTNYGYTF. The DNA for the CDR3 is TGTGCCAGCAGCCCCCAAACTCTTGGTACCAACTATGGCTACACCTTC.